The following is a TCR beta chain sequence with its context. This sample was included in a study of shared clonotypes between healthy human individuals. The CDR3 is 15 residues long. Germline loops: CDR1 MRHNA, CDR2 SNTAGT. V trimming: 4 bases; J trimming: 4 bases; junction bases outside the gene matches: 7. Generated by immunoSEQ multiplex PCR, the TCRdb table keeps only in-frame clones and is missing some. The table records fewer than 3 million clones, 85% to 95% of them present only once. This receptor was obtained from a man aged 18 to 35 in good health. Some clones in this sample may be carry-over from other donors' samples. This chain connects TRBV6-4 to TRBJ2-7; 10 bases map to TRBD1. Sequencing input: naive CD4+ T cells from PBMCs. As to subset: CD45RA+ positively selected. The CDR3 spells CASSVRQGAGYEQYF. The CDR3 region has the DNA TGTGCCAGCAGTGTTAGACAGGGGGCAGGTTACGAGCAGTACTTC.